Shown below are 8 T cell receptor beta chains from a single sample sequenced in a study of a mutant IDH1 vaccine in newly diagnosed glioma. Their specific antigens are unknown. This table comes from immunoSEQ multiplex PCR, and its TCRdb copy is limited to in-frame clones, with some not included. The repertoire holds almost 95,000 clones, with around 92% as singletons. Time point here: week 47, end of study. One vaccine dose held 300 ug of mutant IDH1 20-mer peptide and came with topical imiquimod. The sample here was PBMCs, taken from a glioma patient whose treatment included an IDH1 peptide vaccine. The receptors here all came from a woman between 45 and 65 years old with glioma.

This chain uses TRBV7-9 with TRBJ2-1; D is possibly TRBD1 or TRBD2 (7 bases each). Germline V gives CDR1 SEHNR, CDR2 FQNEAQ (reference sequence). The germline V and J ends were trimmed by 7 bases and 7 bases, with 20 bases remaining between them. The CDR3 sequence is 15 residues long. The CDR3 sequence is CASTGGASAWNEQFF. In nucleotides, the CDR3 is TGTGCCAGCACAGGGGGGGCTAGCGCATGGAATGAGCAGTTCTTC. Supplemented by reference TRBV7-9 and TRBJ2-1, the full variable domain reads DTGVSQNPRHKITKRGQNVTFRCDPISEHNRLYWYRQTLGQGPEFLTYFQNEAQLEKSRLLSDRFSAERPKGSFSTLEIQRTEQGDSAMYLCASTGGASAWNEQFFGPGTRLTVL.

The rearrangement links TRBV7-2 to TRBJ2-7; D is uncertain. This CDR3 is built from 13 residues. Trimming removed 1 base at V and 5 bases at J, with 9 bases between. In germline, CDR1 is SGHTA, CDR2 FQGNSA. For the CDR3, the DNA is TGTGCCAGCAGCTTAGTGGCAGGCGACGAGCAGTACTTC. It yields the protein CASSLVAGDEQYF.

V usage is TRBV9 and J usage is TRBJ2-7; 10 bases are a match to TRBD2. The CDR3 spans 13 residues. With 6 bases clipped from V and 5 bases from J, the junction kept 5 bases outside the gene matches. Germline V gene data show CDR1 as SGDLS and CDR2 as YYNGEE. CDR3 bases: TGTGCCAGCACCAGCGGGAGGGGAAACGAGCAGTACTTC. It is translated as CASTSGRGNEQYF.

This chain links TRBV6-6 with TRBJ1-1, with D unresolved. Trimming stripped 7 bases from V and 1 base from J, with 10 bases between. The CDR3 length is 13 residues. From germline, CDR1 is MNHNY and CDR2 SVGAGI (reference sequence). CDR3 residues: CASTPGRNTEAFF. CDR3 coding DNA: TGTGCCAGCACCCCGGGGAGGAACACTGAAGCTTTCTTT.

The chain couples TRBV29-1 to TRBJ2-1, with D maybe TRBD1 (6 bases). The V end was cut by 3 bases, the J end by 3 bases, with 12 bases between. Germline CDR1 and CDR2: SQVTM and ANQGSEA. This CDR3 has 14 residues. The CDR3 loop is CSVDLGQRYNEQFF. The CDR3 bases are TGCAGCGTTGACTTAGGACAGCGCTACAATGAGCAGTTCTTC.

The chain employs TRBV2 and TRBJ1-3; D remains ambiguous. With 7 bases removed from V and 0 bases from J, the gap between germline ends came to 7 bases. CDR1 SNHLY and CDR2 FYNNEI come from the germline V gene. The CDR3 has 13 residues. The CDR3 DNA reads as TGTGCCAGCAAGGACGGCTCTGGAAACACCATATATTTT. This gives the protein CASKDGSGNTIYF.

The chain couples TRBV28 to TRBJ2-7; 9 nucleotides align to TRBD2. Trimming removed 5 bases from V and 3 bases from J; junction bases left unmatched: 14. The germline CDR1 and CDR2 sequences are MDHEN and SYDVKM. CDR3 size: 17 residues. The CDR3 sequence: CASSPGGAGGSVYEQYF. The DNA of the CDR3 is TGTGCCAGCAGTCCCGGGGGAGCGGGAGGTTCAGTCTACGAGCAGTACTTC.

This CDR3 reads CASSLLSQGGGYTF. In DNA form, the CDR3 reads TGTGCCAGCAGCTTGCTGTCACAGGGAGGTGGCTACACCTTC. The chain links TRBV5-6 to TRBJ1-2, with D possibly TRBD1 on 6 matching bases. Per the germline V gene, CDR1 is SGHDT and CDR2 is YYEEEE. This CDR3 comprises 14 residues. With 1 base removed from V and 7 bases from J, the gap between germline ends came to 14 bases.